This entry concerns a single T cell receptor beta chain. The specificity of this receptor is unknown. The input lacks base qualities; no much larger clone sits a single base away. The study tested focal radiation therapy combined with CTLA-4 blockade (ipilimumab) in patients with chemo-refractory metastatic non-small-cell lung cancer. These data come from a study of radiotherapy plus CTLA-4 blockade in lung cancer (dated by TCRdb to 2017 to 2018). In terms of the full investigation: Among the enrolled patients, 15% to 20% had an objective response, and less than 40% reached disease control.

General conclusions and limits of the study: TCR clones derived from tumors expanded in peripheral blood after treatment with radiotherapy and ipilimumab. Early dynamic changes in blood T cell clones, together with increased serum interferon-beta after radiation, were reported as the strongest predictors of response.

The receptor library was made with the immunoSEQ multiplex PCR assay. The clones in this table, taken by TCRdb from immuneACCESS, are in-frame only. Not every clone is retained; where verified, under half of the shortfall comes from an unresolved V gene, and the cause of the rest is unknown. Across this sample there are 40,000 to 45,000 clones, with around 77% seen only once. Less than 3% of the sample comes from the top ten. The cysteine opens and the phenylalanine closes a CDR3 of 13 amino acids. Kept here is only the CDR3 DNA, which spans 39 bases and is read in frame from base 1. CDR1 and CDR2 are read off the germline V gene as MNHEY and SVGAGI. V lost 11 bases and J lost 6 bases; the stretch between them is 20 bases long.

The chain is encoded by TRBV6-5 joined to TRBJ2-7; TRBD1 might be the D gene, on 8 matching bases. The sequences come from peripheral blood, collected from a patient treated with radiotherapy plus ipilimumab. This TCR was sampled from a human donor with non-small cell lung cancer whose response to radiotherapy plus ipilimumab could not be evaluated. This receptor has the CDR3 CASRGPWGGEQYF. In nucleotide form, the sequence is TGTGCCTCCAGGGGGCCGTGGGGGGGCGAGCAGTACTTC.